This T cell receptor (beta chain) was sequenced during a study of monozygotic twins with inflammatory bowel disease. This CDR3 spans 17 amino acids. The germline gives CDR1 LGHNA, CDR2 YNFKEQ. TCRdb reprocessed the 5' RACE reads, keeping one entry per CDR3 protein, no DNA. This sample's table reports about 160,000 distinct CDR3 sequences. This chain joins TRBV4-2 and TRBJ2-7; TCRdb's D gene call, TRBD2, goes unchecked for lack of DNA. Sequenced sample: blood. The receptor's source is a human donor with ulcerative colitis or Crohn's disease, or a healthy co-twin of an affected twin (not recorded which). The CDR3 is CASSQARLASHPYEQYF.